These T cell receptor beta chains were read from a single sample in a study of beta chain features in type 1 diabetes. Clones were sequenced by immunoSEQ multiplex PCR, and TCRdb holds only the in-frame ones, with some missing. The repertoire holds about 52,000 clones, with around 40% as singletons. Sequenced sample: Tregs from blood. All receptors derive from a young man with type 1 diabetes. Each CDR3 is given with its conserved first and last residue. The D gene is left open where the match is weak. Some rows have no size entry. The others give once, few or many, or a class for an expanded clone.

cdr3_length j_call v_call clone_size d_call cdr3_nt cdr3_aa
13 TRBJ2-3 TRBV7-9 few . TGTGCCAGCAGTTCAGGTGGCACAGATACGCAGTATTTT CASSSGGTDTQYF
13 TRBJ1-1 TRBV11-1 . . TGTGCCAGCAGCCGACAGCGAAACACTGAAGCTTTCTTT CASSRQRNTEAFF
17 TRBJ2-1 TRBV4-3 . TRBD2 TGCGCCAGCAGCCACTCCCCGGGACTAGCGTTATACAATGAGCAGTTCTTC CASSHSPGLALYNEQFF
16 TRBJ2-5 TRBV5-4 . TRBD2 TGTGCCAGCAGCCGGACTAGCGGGAGTTCGGGTGAGACCCAGTACTTC CASSRTSGSSGETQYF
16 TRBJ2-2 TRBV9 . . TGTGCCAGCAGCGTTACCGGGAGTCCCGACACCGGGGAGCTGTTTTTT CASSVTGSPDTGELFF
14 TRBJ2-3 TRBV7-2 few TRBD2 TGTGCCAGCAGCCTCGGACTAGAAGCAGATACGCAGTATTTT CASSLGLEADTQYF
12 TRBJ1-2 TRBV6-5 few . TGTGCCAGCAGAACGACAGACGGCGGCTACACCTTC CASRTTDGGYTF
13 TRBJ1-5 TRBV2 . . TGTGCCAGCAAGGGACACCGAAATCAGCCCCAGCATTTT CASKGHRNQPQHF
12 TRBJ1-1 TRBV9 . . TGTGCCAGCAGCGTAGCCCAGGGCGAAGCTTTCTTT CASSVAQGEAFF
16 TRBJ2-1 TRBV5-4 few TRBD2 TGTGCCAGCAGCTTAGTCGGCGGGAGGGCCTCAAATGAGCAGTTCTTC CASSLVGGRASNEQFF
13 TRBJ2-2 TRBV28 . . TGTGCCAGCAGTTGGGCTATCACCGGGGAGCTGTTTTTT CASSWAITGELFF
11 TRBJ2-1 TRBV7-9 few . TGTGCCAGCAGCCCCAGTAGCGTGCAGTTCTTC CASSPSSVQFF
14 TRBJ2-2 TRBV5-1 . . TGCGCCAGCAGCTCCCCCCAGGGTGCCGGGGAGCTGTTTTTT CASSSPQGAGELFF